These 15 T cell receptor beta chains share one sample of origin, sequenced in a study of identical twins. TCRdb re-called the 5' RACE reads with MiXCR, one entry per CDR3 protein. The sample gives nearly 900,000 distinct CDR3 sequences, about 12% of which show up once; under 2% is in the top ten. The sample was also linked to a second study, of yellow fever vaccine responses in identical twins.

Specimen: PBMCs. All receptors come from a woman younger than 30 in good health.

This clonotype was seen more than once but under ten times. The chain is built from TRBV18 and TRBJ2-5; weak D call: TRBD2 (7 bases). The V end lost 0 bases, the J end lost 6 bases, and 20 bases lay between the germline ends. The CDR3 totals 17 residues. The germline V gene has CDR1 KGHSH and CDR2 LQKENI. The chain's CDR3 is CASSPPMGGAPEKTQYF. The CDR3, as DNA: TGTGCCAGCTCACCACCGATGGGGGGGGCGCCGGAAAAGACCCAGTACTTC.

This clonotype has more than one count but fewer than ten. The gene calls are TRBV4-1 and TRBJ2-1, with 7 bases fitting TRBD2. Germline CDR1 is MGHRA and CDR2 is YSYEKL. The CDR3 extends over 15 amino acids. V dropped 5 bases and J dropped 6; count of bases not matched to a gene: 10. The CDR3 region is CASSLLGTMFNEQFF. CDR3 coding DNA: TGCGCCAGCAGCTTACTGGGGACTATGTTCAATGAGCAGTTCTTC.

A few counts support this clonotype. Here the CDR3 reads CASSRPTTSGEETQYF. The CDR3 DNA reads TGTGCCAGCAGCCGGCCTACGACTAGCGGGGAAGAGACCCAGTACTTC. This chain connects TRBV3-1 to TRBJ2-5, with 11 bases lining up with TRBD2. V gave up 4 bases and J gave up 3 bases; unmatched junction bases: 7. The germline V gene has CDR1 LGHDT and CDR2 YNNKEL (reference sequence). This CDR3 region has 16 residues.

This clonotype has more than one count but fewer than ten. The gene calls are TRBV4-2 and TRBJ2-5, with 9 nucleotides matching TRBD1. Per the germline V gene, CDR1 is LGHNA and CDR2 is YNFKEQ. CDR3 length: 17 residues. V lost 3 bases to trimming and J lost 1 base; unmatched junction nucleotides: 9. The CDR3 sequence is CASSQDLGQGFQETQYF. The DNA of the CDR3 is TGTGCCAGCAGCCAGGACCTTGGACAGGGGTTCCAAGAGACCCAGTACTTC.

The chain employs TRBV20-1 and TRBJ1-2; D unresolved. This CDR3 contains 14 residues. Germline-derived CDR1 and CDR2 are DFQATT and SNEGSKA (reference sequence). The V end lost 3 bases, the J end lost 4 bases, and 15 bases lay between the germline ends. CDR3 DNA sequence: TGCAGTGCTAGGACCCTAGACAACTCCTATGGCTACACCTTC. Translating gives CSARTLDNSYGYTF.

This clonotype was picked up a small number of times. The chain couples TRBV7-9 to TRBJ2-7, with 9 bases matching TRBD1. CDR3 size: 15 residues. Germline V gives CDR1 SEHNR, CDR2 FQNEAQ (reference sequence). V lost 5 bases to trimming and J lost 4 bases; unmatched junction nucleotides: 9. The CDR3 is CASSPRQGVLYEQYF. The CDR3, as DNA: TGTGCCAGCAGCCCTCGACAGGGGGTTCTTTACGAGCAGTACTTC.

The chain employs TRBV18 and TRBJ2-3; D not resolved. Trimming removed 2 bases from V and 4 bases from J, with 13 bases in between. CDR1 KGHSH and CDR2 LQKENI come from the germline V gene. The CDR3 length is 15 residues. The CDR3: CASSPTPDAPDTQYF. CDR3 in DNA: TGTGCCAGCTCACCAACGCCGGATGCCCCAGATACGCAGTATTTT.

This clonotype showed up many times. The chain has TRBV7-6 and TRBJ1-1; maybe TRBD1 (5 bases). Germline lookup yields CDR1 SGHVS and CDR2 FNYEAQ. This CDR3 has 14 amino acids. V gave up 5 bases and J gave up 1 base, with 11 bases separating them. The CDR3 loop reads CASSILQGNTEAFF. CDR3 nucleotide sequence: TGTGCCAGCAGCATCCTCCAGGGGAACACTGAAGCTTTCTTT.

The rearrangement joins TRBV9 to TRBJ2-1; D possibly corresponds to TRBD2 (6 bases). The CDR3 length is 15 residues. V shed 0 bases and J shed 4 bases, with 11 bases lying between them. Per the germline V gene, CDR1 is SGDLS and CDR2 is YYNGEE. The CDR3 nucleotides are TGTGCCAGCAGCGTAGAGGGACTCCCATACAATGAGCAGTTCTTC. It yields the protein CASSVEGLPYNEQFF.

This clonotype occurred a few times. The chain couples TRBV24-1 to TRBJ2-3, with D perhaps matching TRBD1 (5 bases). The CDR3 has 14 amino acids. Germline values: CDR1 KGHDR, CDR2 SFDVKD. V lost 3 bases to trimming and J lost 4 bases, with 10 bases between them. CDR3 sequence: CATSDVLGADTQYF. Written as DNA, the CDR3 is TGTGCCACCAGTGATGTTCTAGGGGCAGATACGCAGTATTTT.

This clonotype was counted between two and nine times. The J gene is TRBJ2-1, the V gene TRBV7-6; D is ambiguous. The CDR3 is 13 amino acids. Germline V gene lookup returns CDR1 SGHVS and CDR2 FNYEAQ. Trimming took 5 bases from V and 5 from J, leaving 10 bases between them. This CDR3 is CASSRSLDNEQFF. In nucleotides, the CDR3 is TGTGCCAGCAGCCGTAGCCTCGACAATGAGCAGTTCTTC.

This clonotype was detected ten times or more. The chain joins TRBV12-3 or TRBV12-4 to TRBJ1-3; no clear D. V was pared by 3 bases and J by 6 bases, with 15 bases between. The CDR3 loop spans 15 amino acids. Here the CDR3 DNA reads TGTGCCAGCAGTTTTTCGGCAGGAAATCTAAACACCATATATTTT. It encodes CASSFSAGNLNTIYF.

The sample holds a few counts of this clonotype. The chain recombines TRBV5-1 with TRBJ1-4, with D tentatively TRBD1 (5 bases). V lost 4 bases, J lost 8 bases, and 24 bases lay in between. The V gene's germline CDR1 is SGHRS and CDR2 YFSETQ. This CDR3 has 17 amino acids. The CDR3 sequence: CASSVHQSGGPSEKLFF. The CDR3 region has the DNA TGCGCCAGCAGCGTTCATCAGTCGGGGGGACCATCCGAAAAACTGTTTTTT.

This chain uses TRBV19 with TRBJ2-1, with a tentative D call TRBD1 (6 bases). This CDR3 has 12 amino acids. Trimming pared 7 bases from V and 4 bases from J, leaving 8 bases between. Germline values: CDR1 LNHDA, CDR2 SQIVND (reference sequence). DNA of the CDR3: TGTGCCAGTACCGGACAGTACAATGAGCAGTTCTTC. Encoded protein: CASTGQYNEQFF.

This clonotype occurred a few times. The CDR3 region is CAISESYGQALTDTQYF. The CDR3 DNA follows: TGTGCCATCAGTGAGTCCTATGGACAGGCTCTTACAGATACGCAGTATTTT. This chain connects TRBV10-3 to TRBJ2-3, with 7 bases matching TRBD1. The CDR3 sequence is 17 residues long. J gave up 3 bases and V 0 bases, and 9 bases lay outside the gene matches. Germline V gene data show CDR1 as ENHRY and CDR2 as SYGVKD.